The T cell receptor (beta chain) described here comes from a study of cytomegalovirus exposure and HLA in healthy donors. General study results and limits: With DRB1 most and HLA-C fewest, TCR association rates differed between HLA loci in a later analysis. When the data were analyzed later, several of the most significant clusters appeared to be linked to common viral pathogens.

As concerns this clone: Its antigen is unknown.

The V gene lost 3 bases and the J gene lost 0 bases, with 9 bases spanning the gap. The CDR3 contains 14 residues. Germline V gene lookup returns CDR1 KGHSH and CDR2 LQKENI. The PCR made use of 60 Vbeta and 13 Jbeta primers. The data were produced by immunoSEQ multiplex PCR, yet TCRdb's version contains in-frame clones alone and is incomplete. Here the sample spans over 85,000 clones, 76% being singletons. The receptor's source is a man aged 25 to 40 in good health and CMV-seropositive. Sequencing was done on a sample of PBMCs. This chain links TRBV18 with TRBJ2-7; D is possibly TRBD1 (6 bases). The CDR3 region has the DNA TGTGCCAGCTCACCTACAGGGACCTCCTACGAGCAGTACTTC. Translated, it gives CASSPTGTSYEQYF.